These 12 T cell receptor beta chains were sequenced from one sample in a study of blood T cell repertoires in COVID-19. Data came from immunoSEQ multiplex PCR; TCRdb stores just in-frame clones and leaves some out. Of a few hundred thousand clones listed, around 85% were seen once; the top ten hold less than 2.5%. The sample consisted of PBMCs or T cells enriched from blood (not recorded which). Receptors originate from a man younger than 40 who had recovered from COVID-19.

This chain links TRBV4-3 with TRBJ1-2, with 11 bases aligning to TRBD1. CDR1 is LGHNA and CDR2 is YSLEER in the germline V gene. The CDR3 sequence is 16 residues long. The trim removed 1 base at V and 4 bases at J, leaving 5 bases unmatched. The CDR3 coding sequence is TGCGCCAGCAGCCAAGGTGGGACAGGGGGGAGCTATGGCTACACCTTC. Its translation: CASSQGGTGGSYGYTF.

V is TRBV5-6 and J is TRBJ1-1, with unresolved D. With 4 bases removed from V and 0 bases from J, the gap between germline ends came to 13 bases. This CDR3 has 15 amino acids. Germline values: CDR1 SGHDT, CDR2 YYEEEE. The CDR3 coding sequence is TGTGCCAGCAGCGCGCCCCTTGGTATGAACACTGAAGCTTTCTTT. It codes for CASSAPLGMNTEAFF.

The chain links TRBV2 to TRBJ1-6; D is unresolved. Germline assignment: CDR1 SNHLY and CDR2 FYNNEI. V lost 2 bases, J lost 8 bases, and 7 bases lay in between. The CDR3 covers 13 residues. CDR3 nucleotide sequence: TGTGCCAGCAGTGAACCGGGGTATTCACCCCTCCACTTT. Residues: CASSEPGYSPLHF. The whole variable domain, filled in from reference TRBV2 and TRBJ1-6, reads EPEVTQTPSHQVTQMGQEVILRCVPISNHLYFYWYRQILGQKVEFLVSFYNNEISEKSEIFDDQFSVERPDGSNFTLKIRSTKLEDSAMYFCASSEPGYSPLHFGNGTRLTVT.

This clone was detected a few times. The J gene is TRBJ2-2, the V gene TRBV2, with 10 bases lining up with TRBD1. Unmatched junction bases numbered 3, after V lost 8 bases and J lost 6 bases. The CDR3 has 13 residues. Per germline, CDR1 SNHLY and CDR2 FYNNEI. Here the CDR3 DNA reads TGTGCCAGCCGACAGGGGGCTGCCGGGGAGCTGTTTTTT. It encodes CASRQGAAGELFF.

The chain couples TRBV9 to TRBJ1-6; TRBD1 might be the D (6 bases). Between the trimmed V and J ends, which lost 3 bases and 7 bases, there was a span of 11 bases. The CDR3 has 14 amino acids. Germline V gene lookup returns CDR1 SGDLS and CDR2 YYNGEE. In nucleotides, the CDR3 is TGTGCCAGCAGCGGACAGGTCGCGAATTCACCCCTCCACTTT. Translation gives CASSGQVANSPLHF.

The genes are TRBV19 and TRBJ1-2; no clear D. V lost 4 bases to trimming and J lost 5 bases, with 26 bases between them. This CDR3 has 18 amino acids. In germline, CDR1 is LNHDA, CDR2 SQIVND (reference sequence). The CDR3 coding sequence is TGTGCCAGTAGTACCGCAACGATCCAGGCCAAAAGTACTTATGGCTACACCTTC. Amino acids: CASSTATIQAKSTYGYTF.

V usage is TRBV2 and J usage is TRBJ1-6, with D possibly being TRBD1 (6 bases). Germline CDR1 reads SNHLY; CDR2 reads FYNNEI. The CDR3 totals 15 residues. Trimming cost V 4 bases and J 5 bases, with 12 bases left between them. The CDR3 region is CASSGLGANNSPLHF. As DNA, the CDR3 is TGTGCCAGCAGTGGTCTGGGGGCTAATAATTCACCCCTCCACTTT.

In this sample, this clone turned up once. The chain links TRBV3-1 (or the pseudogene TRBV3-2) to TRBJ2-3; 10 positions agree with TRBD1. CDR1 is LGHDT and CDR2 is YNNKEL in the germline V gene (reference sequence). The CDR3 is 15 residues long. Losses at the gene ends were 4 bases for V and 8 bases for J; bases not matched to a gene: 9. As DNA, the CDR3 is TGTGCCAGCAGCCCGGGGACAGGGGCCGGCATTACGCAGTATTTT. Protein sequence: CASSPGTGAGITQYF.

The rearrangement links TRBV5-5 to TRBJ2-3; 11 bases match TRBD2. The germline V gene has CDR1 SGHKS and CDR2 YYEKEE (reference sequence). CDR3 length equals 16 residues. V lost 3 bases and J lost 2; bases outside the gene matches: 5. CDR3 coding DNA: TGTGCCAGCAGCTCATGGACTAGCGGGTCCACAGATACGCAGTATTTT. Protein product: CASSSWTSGSTDTQYF. Filled out from reference TRBV5-5 and TRBJ2-3, the complete variable domain reads DAGVTQSPTHLIKTRGQQVTLRCSPISGHKSVSWYQQVLGQGPQFIFQYYEKEERGRGNFPDRFSARQFPNYSSELNVNALLLGDSALYLCASSSWTSGSTDTQYFGPGTRLTVL.

The chain carries TRBV2 and TRBJ2-7; 8 nucleotides match TRBD1. V lost 6 bases, J lost 5 bases, and 6 bases stayed unmatched. CDR3 length: 13 residues. From germline, CDR1 is SNHLY and CDR2 FYNNEI. In DNA form, the CDR3 reads TGTGCCAGCAGCCAGACAGGGGCAAACGAGCAGTACTTC. This gives the protein CASSQTGANEQYF.

This clone was counted between two and nine times. The CDR3 coding sequence is TGTGCCAGCAGCTTACAGGGGTTTTACACTGAAGCTTTCTTT. This encodes CASSLQGFYTEAFF. The V and J genes are TRBV11-2 and TRBJ1-1; tentative D call: TRBD1 (6 bases). The germline CDR1 and CDR2 sequences are SGHAT and FQNNGV. This CDR3 has 14 residues. Trimming left V 2 bases short and J 3 bases short, with 10 bases between.

The chain combines TRBV12-5 with TRBJ1-2, with 8 bases matching TRBD1. Germline lookup yields CDR1 LGHNT and CDR2 FRNRAP. The junction had 7 bases not matched to a gene; V was cut back by 6 bases and J by 7 bases. The CDR3 contains 13 residues. The DNA of the CDR3 is TGTGCTAGTGGCAATCAGGGGGCTGGTGGCTACACCTTC. Encoded protein: CASGNQGAGGYTF.